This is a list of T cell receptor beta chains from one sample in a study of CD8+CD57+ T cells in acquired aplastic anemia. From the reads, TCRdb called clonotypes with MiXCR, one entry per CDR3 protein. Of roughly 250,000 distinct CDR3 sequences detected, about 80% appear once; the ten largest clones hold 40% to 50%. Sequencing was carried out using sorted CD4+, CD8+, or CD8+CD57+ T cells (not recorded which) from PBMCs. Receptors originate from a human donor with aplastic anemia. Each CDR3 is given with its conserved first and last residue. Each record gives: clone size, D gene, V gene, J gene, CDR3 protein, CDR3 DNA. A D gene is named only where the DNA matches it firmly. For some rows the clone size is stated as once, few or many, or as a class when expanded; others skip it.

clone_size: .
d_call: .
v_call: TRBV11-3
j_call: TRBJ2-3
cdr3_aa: CASSVEMSGIDTQYF
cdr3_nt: TGTGCCAGCAGCGTAGAGATGAGCGGAATAGATACGCAGTATTTT

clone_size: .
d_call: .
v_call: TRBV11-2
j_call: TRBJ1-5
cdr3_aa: CASSLAGGYNQPQHF
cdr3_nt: TGTGCCAGCAGCTTAGCGGGAGGTTACAATCAGCCCCAGCATTTT

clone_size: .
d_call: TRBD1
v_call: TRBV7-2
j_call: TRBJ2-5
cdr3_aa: CASSLHLTGGTTAYF
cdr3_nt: TGTGCCAGCAGCTTACATCTGACAGGGGGCACGACAGCGTACTTC

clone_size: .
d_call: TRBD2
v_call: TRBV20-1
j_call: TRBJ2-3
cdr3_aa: CSARGLAGGRDTQYF
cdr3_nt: TGCAGTGCACGGGGACTAGCGGGAGGTCGGGATACGCAGTATTTT

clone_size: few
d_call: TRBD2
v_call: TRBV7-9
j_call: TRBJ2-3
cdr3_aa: CATELAGGSDTQYF
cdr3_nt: TGTGCCACCGAACTAGCGGGGGGGTCGGATACGCAGTATTTT

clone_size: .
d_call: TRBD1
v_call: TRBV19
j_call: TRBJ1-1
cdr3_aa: CASQWARGPANTEAFF
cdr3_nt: TGTGCCAGTCAATGGGCCAGGGGGCCAGCGAACACTGAAGCTTTCTTT

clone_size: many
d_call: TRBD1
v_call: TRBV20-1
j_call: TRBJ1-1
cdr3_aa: CSARDGDRDTEAFF
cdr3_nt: TGCAGTGCTAGAGACGGGGACAGGGACACTGAAGCTTTCTTT

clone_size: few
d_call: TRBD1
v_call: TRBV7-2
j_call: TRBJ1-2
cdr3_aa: CASSLQGADGYTF
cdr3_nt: TGTGCCAGCAGCTTACAGGGGGCTGATGGCTACACCTTC

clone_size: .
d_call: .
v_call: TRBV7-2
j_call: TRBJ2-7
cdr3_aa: CASSSARGPDEQYF
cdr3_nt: TGTGCCAGCAGCTCAGCACGGGGTCCCGACGAGCAGTACTTC

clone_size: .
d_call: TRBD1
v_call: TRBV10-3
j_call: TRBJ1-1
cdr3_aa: CAIGRDREATEAFF
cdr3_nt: TGTGCCATCGGCCGCGACAGGGAAGCTACTGAAGCTTTCTTT

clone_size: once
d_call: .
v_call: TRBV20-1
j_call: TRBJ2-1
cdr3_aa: CSAPLPGLSLDEQFF
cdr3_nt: TGCAGTGCTCCTCTCCCGGGACTGAGTCTCGATGAGCAGTTCTTC

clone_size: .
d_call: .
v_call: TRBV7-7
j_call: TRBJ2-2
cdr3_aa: CDSSFYTCSASPGLAGGPGELFF
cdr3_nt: .

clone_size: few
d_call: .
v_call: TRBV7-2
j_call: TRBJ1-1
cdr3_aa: CASSLALTGNSEAFF
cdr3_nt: TGTGCCAGCAGCTTGGCTCTGACAGGCAACTCTGAAGCTTTCTTT

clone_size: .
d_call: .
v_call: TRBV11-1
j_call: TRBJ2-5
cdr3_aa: CAGRELEETQYF
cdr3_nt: TGTGCCGGCCGTGAGCTAGAGGAGACCCAGTACTTC

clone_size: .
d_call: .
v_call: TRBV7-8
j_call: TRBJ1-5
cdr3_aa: CASGDGGADAQHF
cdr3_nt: TGTGCCAGCGGCGACGGGGGCGCAGACGCGCAGCATTTT

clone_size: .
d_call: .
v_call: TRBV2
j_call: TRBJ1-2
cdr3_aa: CASSVGRGASGYTF
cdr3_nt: TGTGCCAGCAGTGTTGGTCGTGGGGCGTCTGGCTACACCTTC

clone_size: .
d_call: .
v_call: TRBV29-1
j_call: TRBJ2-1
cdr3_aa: CSDGRRNDYDEQFF
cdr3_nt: TGCAGCGATGGACGCAGAAACGATTACGATGAGCAGTTCTTC

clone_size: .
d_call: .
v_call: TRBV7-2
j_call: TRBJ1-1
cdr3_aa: CASSLDLAGSTGAFF
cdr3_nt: TGTGCCAGCAGCTTAGATCTGGCGGGGAGCACTGGAGCTTTCTTT

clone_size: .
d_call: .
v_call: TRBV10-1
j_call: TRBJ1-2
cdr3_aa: CASTLDRSNYGYTF
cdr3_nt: TGCGCCAGTACCCTAGACAGGTCTAACTATGGCTACACCTTC

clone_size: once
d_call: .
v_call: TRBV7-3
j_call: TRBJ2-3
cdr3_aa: CASSLAGGPGSEHF
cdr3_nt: TGTGCCAGCAGCTTAGCAGGAGGGCCGGGTTCGGAGCATTTT

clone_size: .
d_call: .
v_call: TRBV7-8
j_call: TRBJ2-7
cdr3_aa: CASSLPGPLVTQQYF
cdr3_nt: TGTGCCAGCAGCTTACCGGGGCCCCTCGTTACGCAGCAGTACTTC

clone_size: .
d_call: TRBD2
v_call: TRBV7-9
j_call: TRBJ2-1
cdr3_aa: CASSAGGVHSPLF
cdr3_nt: TGTGCCAGCAGCGCTGGGGGGGTCCATTCGCCGCTCTTC

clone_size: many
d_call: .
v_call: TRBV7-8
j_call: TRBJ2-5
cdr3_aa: CATSLGGGPETQYF
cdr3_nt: TGTGCCACCAGCTTGGGCGGAGGCCCAGAGACCCAGTACTTC

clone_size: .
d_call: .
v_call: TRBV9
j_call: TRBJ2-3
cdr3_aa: CASSEEGGGSYTF
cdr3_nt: TGTGCCAGCAGCGAGGAGGGGGGAGGTAGCTACACTTTT

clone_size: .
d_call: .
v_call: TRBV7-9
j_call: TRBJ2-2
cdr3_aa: CASSQCWTDKSEELFF
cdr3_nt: TGTGCCAGCAGCCAGTGTTGGACAGATAAGAGCGAGGAGCTGTTTTTT

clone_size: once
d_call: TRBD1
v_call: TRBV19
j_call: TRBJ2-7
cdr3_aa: CASSSGTGNWEQYF
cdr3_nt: TGTGCCAGTAGTTCTGGGACAGGTAACTGGGAGCAGTACTTC

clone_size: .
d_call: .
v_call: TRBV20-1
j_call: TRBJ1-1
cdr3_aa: CSARPWGRKHTEAFF
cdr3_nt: TGCAGTGCTAGACCCTGGGGACGCAAGCACACTGAAGCTTTCTTT

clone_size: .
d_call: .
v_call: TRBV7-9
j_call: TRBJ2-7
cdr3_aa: CASSFRRDYEQYF
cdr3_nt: TGTGCCAGCAGCTTCCGGAGGGATTACGAGCAGTACTTC

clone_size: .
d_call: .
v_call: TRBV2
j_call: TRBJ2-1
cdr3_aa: CASGYGAAGTQQFF
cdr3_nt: TGTGCCAGCGGTTACGGGGCCGCAGGTACGCAGCAGTTCTTC

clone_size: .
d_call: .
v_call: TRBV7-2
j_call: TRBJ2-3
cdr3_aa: CASSLTEGADYGYF
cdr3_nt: TGTGCCAGCAGCTTGACGGAGGGCGCCGACTATGGCTACTTT

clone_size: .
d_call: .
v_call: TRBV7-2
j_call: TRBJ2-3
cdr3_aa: CASSYSGTQSDTQYF
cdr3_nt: TGTGCCAGCAGCTACTCCGGTACACAGTCAGATACGCAGTATTTT

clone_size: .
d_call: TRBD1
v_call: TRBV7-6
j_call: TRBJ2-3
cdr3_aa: CASSSDRGNSTQHF
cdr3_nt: TGTGCCAGCAGTTCAGACAGGGGCAATTCTACCCAGCACTTT

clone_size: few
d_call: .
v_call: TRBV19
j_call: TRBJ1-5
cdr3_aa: CASSLAGGAYTQHF
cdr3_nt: TGTGCCAGTAGTTTAGCTGGCGGAGCCTACACGCAGCATTTT

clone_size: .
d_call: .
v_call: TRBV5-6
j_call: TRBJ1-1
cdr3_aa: CASSVGEANTEAFF
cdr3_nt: TGTGCCAGCAGCGTGGGGGAGGCGAACACTGAAGCTTTCTTT

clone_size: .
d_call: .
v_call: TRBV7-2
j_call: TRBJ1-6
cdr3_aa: CASSFDPDVTPLPF
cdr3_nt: TGTGCCAGCAGCTTTGATCCAGACGTGACACCCCTTCCCTTT

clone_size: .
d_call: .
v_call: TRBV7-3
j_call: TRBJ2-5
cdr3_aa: CAVLVGSETQYF
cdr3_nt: TGTGCCGTTCTTGTAGGGTCGGAGACCCAGTACTTC

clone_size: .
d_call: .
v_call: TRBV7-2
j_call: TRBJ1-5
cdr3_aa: CASSESYSAEHGHF
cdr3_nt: TGTGCCAGCAGTGAGTCGTATAGCGCCGAGCATGGGCATTTT

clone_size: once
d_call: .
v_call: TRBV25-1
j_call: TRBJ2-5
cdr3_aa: CASRIHGGETQYF
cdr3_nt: TGTGCCAGCCGCATTCATGGGGGGGAGACCCAGTACTTC

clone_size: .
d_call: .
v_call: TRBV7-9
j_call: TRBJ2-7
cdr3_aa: CASSPPGIGRYEQF
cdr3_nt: TGTGCCAGCAGCCCCCCGGGCATAGGGCGCTACGAGCAGTTC

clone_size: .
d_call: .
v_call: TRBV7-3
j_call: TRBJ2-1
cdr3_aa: CASSSSGRRPDTEQFF
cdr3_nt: TGTGCCAGCAGCTCCTCGGGGCGGAGGCCAGACACTGAGCAGTTCTTC

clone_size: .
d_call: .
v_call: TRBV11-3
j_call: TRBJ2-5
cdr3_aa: CASSLDLAGGTQYF
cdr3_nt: TGTGCCAGCAGCTTAGATCTGGCAGGCGGGACCCAGTACTTC

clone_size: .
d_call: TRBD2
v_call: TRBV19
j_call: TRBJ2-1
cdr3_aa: CATTSGINEQFF
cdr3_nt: TGTGCCACGACTAGCGGAATCAATGAGCAGTTCTTC

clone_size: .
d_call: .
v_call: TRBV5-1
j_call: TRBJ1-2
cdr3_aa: CASSEGPNYGYTF
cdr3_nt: TGCGCCAGCAGCGAGGGTCCTAACTATGGCTACACCTTC

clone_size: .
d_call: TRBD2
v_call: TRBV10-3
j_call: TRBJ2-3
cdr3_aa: CAISESNGGRDTQYF
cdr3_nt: TGTGCCATCAGTGAGTCGAACGGGGGGAGAGATACGCAGTATTTT

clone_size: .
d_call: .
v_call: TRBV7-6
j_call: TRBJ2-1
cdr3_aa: CASSFKSYNSPLHQFF
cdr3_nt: TGTGCCAGCAGCTTTAAATCCTATAATTCACCCCTCCACCAGTTCTTC

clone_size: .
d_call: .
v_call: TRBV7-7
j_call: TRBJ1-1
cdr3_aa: CASSLDNSGATEAFF
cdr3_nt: TGTGCTAGCAGCTTAGATAATTCAGGGGCCACTGAAGCTTTCTTT

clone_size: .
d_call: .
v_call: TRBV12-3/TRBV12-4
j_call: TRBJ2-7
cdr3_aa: CASSLRAVSSYEQYF
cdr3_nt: TGTGCCAGCAGTTTAAGGGCTGTATCCTCCTACGAGCAGTACTTC

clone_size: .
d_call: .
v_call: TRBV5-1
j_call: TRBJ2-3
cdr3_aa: CASSFDGVSDTQYF
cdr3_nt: TGCGCCAGCAGCTTCGACGGAGTCTCCGATACGCAGTATTTT

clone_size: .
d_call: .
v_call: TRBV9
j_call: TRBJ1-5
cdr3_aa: CASSLAVCPDQQHF
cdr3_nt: TGTGCCAGCAGCTTAGCGGTATGTCCAGATCAGCAGCATTTT

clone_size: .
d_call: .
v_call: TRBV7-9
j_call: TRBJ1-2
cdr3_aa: CASSFPSNRACDDTF
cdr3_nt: TGTGCCAGCAGCTTTCCATCGAACAGGGCATGTGATGACACCTTC

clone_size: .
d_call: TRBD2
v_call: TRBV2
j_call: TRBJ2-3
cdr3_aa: CASVDAGVGSDTQYF
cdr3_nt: TGTGCCAGCGTAGACGCGGGAGTCGGATCAGATACGCAGTATTTT

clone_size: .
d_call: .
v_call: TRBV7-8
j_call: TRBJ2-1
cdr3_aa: CASSLERSPGTQDQFF
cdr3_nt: TGTGCCAGCAGCTTAGAGAGAAGCCCGGGTACGCAGGATCAGTTCTTC

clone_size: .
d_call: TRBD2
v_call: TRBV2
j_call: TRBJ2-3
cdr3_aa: CASSRAAGGLGESF
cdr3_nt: TGTGCCAGCAGTAGAGCAGCGGGGGGGCTGGGAGAGTCCTTT

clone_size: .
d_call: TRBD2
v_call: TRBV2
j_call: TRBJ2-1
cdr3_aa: CARSSGGSHEQFF
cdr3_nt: TGTGCTCGAAGTAGCGGGGGGAGCCATGAGCAGTTCTTC

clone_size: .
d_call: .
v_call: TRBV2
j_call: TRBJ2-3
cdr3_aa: CASGDGGTDTRTDTPGF
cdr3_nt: TGTGCCAGCGGGGACGGGGGCACAGATACTCGGACAGATACCCCAGGTTTT

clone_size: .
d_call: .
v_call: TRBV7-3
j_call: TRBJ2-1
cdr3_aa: CASSIDLAGNTEEFF
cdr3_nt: TGTGCCAGCAGCATAGATCTGGCAGGGAACACTGAAGAGTTCTTC

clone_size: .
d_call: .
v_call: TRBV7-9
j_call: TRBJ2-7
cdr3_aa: CASSLRVDEEYF
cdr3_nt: TGTGCCAGCAGCTTGCGGGTGGACGAGGAGTACTTC